Below are 2 T cell receptor beta chains sequenced from a single sample in a study of CXCR3-negative and CXCR3-positive naive CD8 T cells. Findings and caveats of the study: Relative to CXCR3-negative naive cells, CXCR3-positive naive cells had more hydrophobic TRB CDR3s.

What these receptors recognize is not known. TRB cDNA libraries were made by UMI-labeled 5' RACE. TCRdb re-called the 5' RACE reads and gives one entry per CDR3 protein, without DNA. Listed are some 120,000 distinct CDR3 sequences; 0.59% falls within the top ten. Specimen: naive CXCR3+ CD8+ T cells from blood. As to subset: CD45RO-CCR7+CD27+CD95- naive CD8+ T cells expressing CXCR3 (TNR3+). The origin of the receptors is a human donor in good health. Some clones in this sample may be carry-over from other donors' samples.

The CDR3 sequence is CTSSQGTGRLNEQFF. This chain uses TRBV4-3 with TRBJ2-1; the D gene TCRdb calls, TRBD2, cannot be checked with no DNA. CDR1 is LGHNA and CDR2 is YSLEER in the germline V gene. The length of the CDR3 is 15 residues.

V is TRBV28 and J is TRBJ2-1; no DNA is available, so the TRBD1 call from TCRdb remains unchecked. This CDR3 has 14 residues. Per the germline V gene, CDR1 is MDHEN and CDR2 is SYDVKM. The CDR3 spells CASTWTGGWNEQFF.